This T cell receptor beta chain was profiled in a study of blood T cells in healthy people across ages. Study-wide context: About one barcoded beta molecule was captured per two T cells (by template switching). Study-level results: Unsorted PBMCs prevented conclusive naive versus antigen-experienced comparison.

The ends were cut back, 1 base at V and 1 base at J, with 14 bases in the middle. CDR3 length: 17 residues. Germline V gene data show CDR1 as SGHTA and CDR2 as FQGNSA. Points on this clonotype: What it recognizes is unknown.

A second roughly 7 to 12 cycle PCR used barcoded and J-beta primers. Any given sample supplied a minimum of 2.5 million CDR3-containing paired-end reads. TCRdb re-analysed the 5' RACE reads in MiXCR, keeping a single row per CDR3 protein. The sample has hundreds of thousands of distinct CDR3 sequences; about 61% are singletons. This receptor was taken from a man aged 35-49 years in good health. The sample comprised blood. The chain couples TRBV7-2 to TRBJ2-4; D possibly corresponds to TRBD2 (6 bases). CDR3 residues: CASSLGALRDAKNIQYF. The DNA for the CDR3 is TGTGCCAGCAGCTTAGGGGCGTTGCGGGATGCCAAAAACATTCAGTACTTC.